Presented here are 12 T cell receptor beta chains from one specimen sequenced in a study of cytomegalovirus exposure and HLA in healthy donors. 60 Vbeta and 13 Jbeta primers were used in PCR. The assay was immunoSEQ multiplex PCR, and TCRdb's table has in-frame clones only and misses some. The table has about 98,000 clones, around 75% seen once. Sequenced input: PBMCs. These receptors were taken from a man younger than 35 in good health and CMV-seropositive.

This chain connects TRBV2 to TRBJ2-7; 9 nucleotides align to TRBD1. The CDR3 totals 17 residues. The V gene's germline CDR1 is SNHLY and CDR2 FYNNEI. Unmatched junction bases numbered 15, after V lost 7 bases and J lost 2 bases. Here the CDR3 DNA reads TGTGCCAGCACTAGAACCTCCGGACAGGGGTCTACCTACGAGCAGTACTTC. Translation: CASTRTSGQGSTYEQYF.

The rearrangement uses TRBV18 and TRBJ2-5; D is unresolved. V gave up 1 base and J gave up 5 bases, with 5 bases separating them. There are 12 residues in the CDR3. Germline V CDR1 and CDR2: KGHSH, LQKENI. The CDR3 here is CASSPLRETQYF. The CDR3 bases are TGTGCCAGCTCACCACTGAGGGAGACCCAGTACTTC.

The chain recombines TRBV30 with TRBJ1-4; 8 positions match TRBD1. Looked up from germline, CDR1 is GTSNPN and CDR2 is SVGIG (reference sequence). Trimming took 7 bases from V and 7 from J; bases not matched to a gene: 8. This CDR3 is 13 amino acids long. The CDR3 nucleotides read TGTGCCTACGACAGGGGAAGCGGTGAAAAACTGTTTTTT. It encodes CAYDRGSGEKLFF.

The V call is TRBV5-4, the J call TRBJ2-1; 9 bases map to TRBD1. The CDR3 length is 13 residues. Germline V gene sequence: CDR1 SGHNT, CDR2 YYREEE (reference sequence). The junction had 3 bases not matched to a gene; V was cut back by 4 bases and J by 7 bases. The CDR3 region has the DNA TGTGCCAGCAGCAACAGGGGGCGAAATGAGCAGTTCTTC. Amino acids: CASSNRGRNEQFF.

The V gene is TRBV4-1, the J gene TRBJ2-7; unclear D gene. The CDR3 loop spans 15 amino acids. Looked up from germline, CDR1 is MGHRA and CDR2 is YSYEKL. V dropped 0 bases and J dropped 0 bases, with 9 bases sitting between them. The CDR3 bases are TGCGCCAGCAGCCAAGATGGGCAACCCTCCTACGAGCAGTACTTC. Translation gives CASSQDGQPSYEQYF.

The CDR3 bases are TGCGCCAGCAGCTTGGCTTCGATTACAGGCCCCACAGATACGCAGTATTTT. Protein sequence: CASSLASITGPTDTQYF. This sequence joins TRBV5-1 and TRBJ2-3; TRBD1 might be the D (5 bases). Germline loops: CDR1 SGHRS, CDR2 YFSETQ. The CDR3 runs 17 residues. V shed 0 bases and J shed 2 bases, with 16 bases lying between them.

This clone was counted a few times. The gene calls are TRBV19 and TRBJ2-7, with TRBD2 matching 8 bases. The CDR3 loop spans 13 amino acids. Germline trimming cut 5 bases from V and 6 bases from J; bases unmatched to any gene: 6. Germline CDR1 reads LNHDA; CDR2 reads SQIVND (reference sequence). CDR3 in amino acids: CASSLGGDFEQYF. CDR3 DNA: TGTGCCAGTAGTCTCGGGGGGGACTTCGAGCAGTACTTC.

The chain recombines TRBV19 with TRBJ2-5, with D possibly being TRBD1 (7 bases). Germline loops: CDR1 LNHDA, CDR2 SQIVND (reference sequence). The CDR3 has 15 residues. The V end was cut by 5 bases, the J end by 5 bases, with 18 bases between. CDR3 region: CASSARGGGGETQYF. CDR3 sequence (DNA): TGTGCCAGTAGTGCACGCGGAGGGGGCGGGGAGACCCAGTACTTC.

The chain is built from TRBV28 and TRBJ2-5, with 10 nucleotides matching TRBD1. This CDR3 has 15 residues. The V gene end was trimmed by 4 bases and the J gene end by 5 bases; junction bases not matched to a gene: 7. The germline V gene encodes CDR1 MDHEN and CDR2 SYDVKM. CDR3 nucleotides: TGTGCCAGCAGTTCCGACAGGGGGCAATTGGAGACCCAGTACTTC. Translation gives CASSSDRGQLETQYF.

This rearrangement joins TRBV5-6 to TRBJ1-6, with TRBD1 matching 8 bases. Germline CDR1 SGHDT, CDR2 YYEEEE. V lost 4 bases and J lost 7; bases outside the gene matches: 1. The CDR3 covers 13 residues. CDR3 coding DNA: TGTGCCAGCAGCAGGACAGGGAATTCACCCCTCCACTTT. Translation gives CASSRTGNSPLHF. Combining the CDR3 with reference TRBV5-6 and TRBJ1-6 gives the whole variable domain DAGVTQSPTHLIKTRGQQVTLRCSPKSGHDTVSWYQQALGQGPQFIFQYYEEEERQRGNFPDRFSGHQFPNYSSELNVNALLLGDSALYLCASSRTGNSPLHFGNGTRLTVT.

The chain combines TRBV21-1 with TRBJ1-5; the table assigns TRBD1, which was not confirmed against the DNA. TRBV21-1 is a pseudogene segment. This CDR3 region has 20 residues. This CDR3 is CASTKELMETETGINQPQHF. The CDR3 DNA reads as TGTGCCAGCACCAAAGAATTGATGGAGACCGAGACAGGAATCAATCAGCCCCAGCATTTT.

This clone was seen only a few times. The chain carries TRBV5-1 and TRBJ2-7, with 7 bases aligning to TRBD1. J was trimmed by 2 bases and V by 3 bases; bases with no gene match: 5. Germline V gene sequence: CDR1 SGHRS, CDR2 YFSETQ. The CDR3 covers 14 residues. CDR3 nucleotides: TGCGCCAGCAGCTCACAGGGGAGCACCTACGAGCAGTACTTC. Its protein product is CASSSQGSTYEQYF.